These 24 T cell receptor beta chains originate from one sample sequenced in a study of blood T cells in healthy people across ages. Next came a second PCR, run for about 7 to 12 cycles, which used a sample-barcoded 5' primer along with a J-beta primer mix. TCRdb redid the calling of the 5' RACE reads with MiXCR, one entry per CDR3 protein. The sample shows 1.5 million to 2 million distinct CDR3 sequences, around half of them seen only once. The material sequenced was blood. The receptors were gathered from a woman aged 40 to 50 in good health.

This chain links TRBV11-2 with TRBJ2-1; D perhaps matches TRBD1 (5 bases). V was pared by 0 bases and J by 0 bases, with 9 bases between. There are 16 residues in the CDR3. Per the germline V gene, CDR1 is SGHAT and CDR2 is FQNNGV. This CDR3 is CASSLEFQGSYNEQFF. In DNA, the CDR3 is TGTGCCAGCAGCTTAGAGTTTCAGGGCTCCTACAATGAGCAGTTCTTC.

The CDR3 region has the DNA TGTGCCAGCAGTAACCCCTCCACCGACTACACCTTC. It is translated as CASSNPSTDYTF. The genes are TRBV6-5 and TRBJ1-2; D remains ambiguous. Germline assignment: CDR1 MNHEY and CDR2 SVGAGI. There are 12 residues in the CDR3. The V and J ends lost 5 bases and 10 bases respectively, with 14 bases between them.

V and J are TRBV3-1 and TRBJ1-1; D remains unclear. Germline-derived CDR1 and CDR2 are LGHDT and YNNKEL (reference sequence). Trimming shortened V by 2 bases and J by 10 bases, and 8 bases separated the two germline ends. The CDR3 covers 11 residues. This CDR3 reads CASSQHARAFF. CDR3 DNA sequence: TGTGCCAGCAGCCAACACGCTCGAGCTTTCTTT.

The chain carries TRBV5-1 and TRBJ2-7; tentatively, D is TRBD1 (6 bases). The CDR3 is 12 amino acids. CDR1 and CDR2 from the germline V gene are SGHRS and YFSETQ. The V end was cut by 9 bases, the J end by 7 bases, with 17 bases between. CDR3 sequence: CATAWDTNEQYF. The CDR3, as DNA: TGCGCCACAGCCTGGGACACCAATGAGCAGTACTTC.

In DNA form, the CDR3 reads TGTGCCAGCACCCCCCGGGACGGATACTCTGGGGCCAACGTCCTGACTTTC. Amino acid sequence: CASTPRDGYSGANVLTF. The chain links TRBV28 to TRBJ2-6; either TRBD1 or TRBD2 may fit D (5 bases each). The V and J ends lost 7 bases and 0 bases respectively, with 16 bases between them. Looked up from germline, CDR1 is MDHEN and CDR2 is SYDVKM. CDR3 size: 17 residues.

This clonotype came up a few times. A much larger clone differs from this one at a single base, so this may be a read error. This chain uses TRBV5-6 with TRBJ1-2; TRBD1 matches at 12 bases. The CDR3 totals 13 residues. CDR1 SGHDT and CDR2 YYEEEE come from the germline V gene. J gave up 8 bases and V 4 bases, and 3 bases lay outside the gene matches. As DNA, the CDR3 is TGTGCCAGCAGCACTGGGACAGGGGGCGGCTACACCTTC. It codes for CASSTGTGGGYTF.

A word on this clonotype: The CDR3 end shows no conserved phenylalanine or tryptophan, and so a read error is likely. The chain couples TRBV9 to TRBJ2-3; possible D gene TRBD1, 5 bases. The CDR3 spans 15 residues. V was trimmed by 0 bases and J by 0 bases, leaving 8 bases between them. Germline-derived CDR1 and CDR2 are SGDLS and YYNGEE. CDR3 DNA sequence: TGTGCCAGCAGCGTAGTTGGGGCTAGCACAGATACGCAGTATCTT. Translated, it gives CASSVVGASTDTQYL.

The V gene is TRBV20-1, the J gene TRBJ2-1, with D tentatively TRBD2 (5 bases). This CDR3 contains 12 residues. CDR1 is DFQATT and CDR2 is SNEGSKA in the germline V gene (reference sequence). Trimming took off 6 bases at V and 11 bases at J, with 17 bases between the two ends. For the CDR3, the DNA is TGCAGTGCCCCACGGACTGAAAATAAGCAGTTCTTC. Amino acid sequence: CSAPRTENKQFF.

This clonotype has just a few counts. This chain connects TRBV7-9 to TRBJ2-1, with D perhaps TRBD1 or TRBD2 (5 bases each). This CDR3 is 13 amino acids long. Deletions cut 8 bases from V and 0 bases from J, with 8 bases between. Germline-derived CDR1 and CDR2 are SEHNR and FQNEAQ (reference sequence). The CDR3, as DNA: TGTGCCAGCCGGGGCCGCTCCTACAATGAGCAGTTCTTC. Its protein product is CASRGRSYNEQFF. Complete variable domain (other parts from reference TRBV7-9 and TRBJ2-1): DTGVSQNPRHKITKRGQNVTFRCDPISEHNRLYWYRQTLGQGPEFLTYFQNEAQLEKSRLLSDRFSAERPKGSFSTLEIQRTEQGDSAMYLCASRGRSYNEQFFGPGTRLTVL.

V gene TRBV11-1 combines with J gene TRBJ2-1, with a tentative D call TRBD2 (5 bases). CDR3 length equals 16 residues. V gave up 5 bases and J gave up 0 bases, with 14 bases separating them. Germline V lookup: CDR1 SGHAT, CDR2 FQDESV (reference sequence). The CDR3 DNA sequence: TGTGCCAGCAGCCGCCACGGACTCAGCTCCTACAATGAGCAGTTCTTC. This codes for CASSRHGLSSYNEQFF.

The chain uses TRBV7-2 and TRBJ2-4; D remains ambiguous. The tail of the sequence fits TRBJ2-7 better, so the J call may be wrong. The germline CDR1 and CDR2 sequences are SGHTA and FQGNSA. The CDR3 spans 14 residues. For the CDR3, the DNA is TGTGCCAGCAGCCCACGAGGCCTCGGCTGCGAGCAGTACTTC. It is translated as CASSPRGLGCEQYF.

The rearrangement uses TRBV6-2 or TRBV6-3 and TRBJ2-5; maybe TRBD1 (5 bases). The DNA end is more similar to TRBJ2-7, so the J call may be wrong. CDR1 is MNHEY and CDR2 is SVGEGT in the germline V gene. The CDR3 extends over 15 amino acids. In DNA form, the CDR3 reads TGTGCCAGCAGTTACTCGGTGCAGGGTGTAGGCGAGCAGTACTTC. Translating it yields CASSYSVQGVGEQYF.

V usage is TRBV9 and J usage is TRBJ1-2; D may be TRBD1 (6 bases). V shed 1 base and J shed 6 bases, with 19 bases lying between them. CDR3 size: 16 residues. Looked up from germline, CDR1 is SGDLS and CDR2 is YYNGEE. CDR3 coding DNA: TGTGCCAGCAGCGTATCTGTACGAGGAGGGGGGAATGGCTACACCTTC. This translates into CASSVSVRGGGNGYTF.

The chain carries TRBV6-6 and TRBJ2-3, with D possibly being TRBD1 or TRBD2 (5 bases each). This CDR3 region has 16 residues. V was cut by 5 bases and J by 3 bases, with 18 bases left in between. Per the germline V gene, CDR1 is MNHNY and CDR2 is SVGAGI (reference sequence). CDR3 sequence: CASSLTSGAVTDTQYF. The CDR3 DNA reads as TGTGCCAGCAGTCTGACCTCCGGGGCCGTTACAGATACGCAGTATTTT.

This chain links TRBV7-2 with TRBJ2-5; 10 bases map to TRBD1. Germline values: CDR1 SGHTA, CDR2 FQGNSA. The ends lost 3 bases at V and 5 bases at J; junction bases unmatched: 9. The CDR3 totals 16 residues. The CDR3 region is CASSLQTGGPQETQYF. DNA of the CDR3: TGTGCCAGCAGCTTGCAGACAGGGGGCCCGCAGGAGACCCAGTACTTC.

The DNA of the CDR3 is TGTGCCAGCAGTCACGGACAGGGGGCTTATGAGACCCAGTTCTTC. Translating it yields CASSHGQGAYETQFF. The chain recombines TRBV6-2 or TRBV6-3 with TRBJ2-1, with 11 bases fitting TRBD1. Germline V gives CDR1 MNHEY, CDR2 SVGEGT. V was pared by 5 bases and J by 13 bases, with 13 bases of the junction left unmatched. The length of the CDR3 is 15 residues.

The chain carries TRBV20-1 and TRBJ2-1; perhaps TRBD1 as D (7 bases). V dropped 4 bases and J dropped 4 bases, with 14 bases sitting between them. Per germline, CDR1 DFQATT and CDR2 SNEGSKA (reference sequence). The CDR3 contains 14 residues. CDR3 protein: CSATEGAGYNEQFF. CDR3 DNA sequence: TGCAGTGCTACGGAGGGGGCGGGATACAATGAGCAGTTCTTC.

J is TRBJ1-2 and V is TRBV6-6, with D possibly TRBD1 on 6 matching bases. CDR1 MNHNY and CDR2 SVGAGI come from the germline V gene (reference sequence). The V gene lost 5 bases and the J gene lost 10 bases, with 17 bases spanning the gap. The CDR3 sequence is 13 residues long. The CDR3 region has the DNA TGTGCCAGCAGTGACCAGGGTTACAGGGCCTACACCTTC. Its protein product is CASSDQGYRAYTF.

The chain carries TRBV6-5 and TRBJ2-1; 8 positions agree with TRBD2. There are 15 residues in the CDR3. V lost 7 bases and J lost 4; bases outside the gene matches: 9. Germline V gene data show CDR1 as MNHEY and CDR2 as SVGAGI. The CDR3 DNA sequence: TGTGCCAGCACTCATACTAGCGGAGTTTACAATGAGCAGTTCTTC. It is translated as CASTHTSGVYNEQFF.

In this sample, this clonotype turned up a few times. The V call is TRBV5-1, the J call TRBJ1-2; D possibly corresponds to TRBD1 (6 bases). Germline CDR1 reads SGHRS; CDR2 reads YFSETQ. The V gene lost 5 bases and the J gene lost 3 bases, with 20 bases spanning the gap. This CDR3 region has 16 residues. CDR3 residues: CASSQRGTAADYGYTF. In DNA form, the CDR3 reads TGCGCCAGCAGTCAGAGGGGGACCGCGGCGGACTATGGCTACACCTTC.

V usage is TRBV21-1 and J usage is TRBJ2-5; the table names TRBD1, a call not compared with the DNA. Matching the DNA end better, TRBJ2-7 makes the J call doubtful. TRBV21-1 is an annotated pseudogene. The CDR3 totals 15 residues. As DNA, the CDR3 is TGTGCCAGCAGCAAGCGACAGGAATTCTTTTACGAGCAGTACTTC. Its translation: CASSKRQEFFYEQYF.

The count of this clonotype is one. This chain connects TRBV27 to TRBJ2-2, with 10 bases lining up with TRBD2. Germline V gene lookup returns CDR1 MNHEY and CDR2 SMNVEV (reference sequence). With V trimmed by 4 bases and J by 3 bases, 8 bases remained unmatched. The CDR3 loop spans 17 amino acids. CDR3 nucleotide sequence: TGTGCCAGCAGTTCCCCCATTACTAGCGGGGACACCGGGGAGCTGTTTTTT. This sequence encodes CASSSPITSGDTGELFF.

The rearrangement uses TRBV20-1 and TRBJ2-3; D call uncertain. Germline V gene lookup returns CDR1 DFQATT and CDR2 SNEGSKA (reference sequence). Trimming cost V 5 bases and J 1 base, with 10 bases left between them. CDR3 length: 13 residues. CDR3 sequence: CSAGPGGTDTQYF. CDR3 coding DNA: TGCAGTGCTGGACCTGGCGGCACAGATACGCAGTATTTT.

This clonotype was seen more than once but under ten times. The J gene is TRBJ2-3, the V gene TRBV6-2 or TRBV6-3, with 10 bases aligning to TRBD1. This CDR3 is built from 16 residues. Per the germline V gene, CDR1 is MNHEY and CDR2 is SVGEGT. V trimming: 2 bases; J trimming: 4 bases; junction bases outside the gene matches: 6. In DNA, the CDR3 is TGTGCCAGCAGTTACGCCACGGGACAGGGGTCAGATACGCAGTATTTT. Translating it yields CASSYATGQGSDTQYF.